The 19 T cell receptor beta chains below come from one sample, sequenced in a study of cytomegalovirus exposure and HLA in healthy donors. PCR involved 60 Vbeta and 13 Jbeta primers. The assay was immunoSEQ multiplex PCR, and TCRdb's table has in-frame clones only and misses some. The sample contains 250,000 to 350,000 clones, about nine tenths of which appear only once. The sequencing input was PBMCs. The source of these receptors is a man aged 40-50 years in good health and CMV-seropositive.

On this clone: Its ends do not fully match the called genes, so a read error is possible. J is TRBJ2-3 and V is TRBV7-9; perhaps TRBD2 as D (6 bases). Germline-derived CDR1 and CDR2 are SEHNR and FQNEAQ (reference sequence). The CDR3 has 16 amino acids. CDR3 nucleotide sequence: TGTTCCAGCAGCCAAGGGGACGGACTATTCACAGATACGCAGTATTTT. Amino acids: CSSSQGDGLFTDTQYF.

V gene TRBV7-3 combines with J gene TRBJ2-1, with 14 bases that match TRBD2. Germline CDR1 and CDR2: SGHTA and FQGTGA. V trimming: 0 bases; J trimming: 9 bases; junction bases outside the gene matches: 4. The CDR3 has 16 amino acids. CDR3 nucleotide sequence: TGTGCCAGCAGCTTAACCCCGGGACTAGCGGGAGTTGAGCAGTTCTTC. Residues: CASSLTPGLAGVEQFF.

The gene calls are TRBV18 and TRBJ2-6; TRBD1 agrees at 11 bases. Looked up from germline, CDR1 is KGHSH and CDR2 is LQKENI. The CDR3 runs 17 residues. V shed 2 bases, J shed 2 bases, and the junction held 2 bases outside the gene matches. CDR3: CASSPGTGGTGANVLTF. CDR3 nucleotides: TGTGCCAGCTCACCAGGGACAGGGGGTACTGGGGCCAACGTCCTGACTTTC.

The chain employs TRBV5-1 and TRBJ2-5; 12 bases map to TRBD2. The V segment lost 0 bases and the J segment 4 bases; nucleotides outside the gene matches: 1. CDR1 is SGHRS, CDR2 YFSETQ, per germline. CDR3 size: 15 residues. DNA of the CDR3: TGCGCCAGCAGCTTGGAACTAGCGGGAGGAGAGACCCAGTACTTC. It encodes CASSLELAGGETQYF.

For the CDR3, the DNA is TGCGCCAGCAGCCAGGAATGGACAGGGGCCCCTGGGGCCAACGTCCTGACTTTC. This translates into CASSQEWTGAPGANVLTF. The chain has TRBV4-1 and TRBJ2-6; TRBD1 matches at 9 bases. The CDR3 covers 18 residues. The germline CDR1 and CDR2 sequences are MGHRA and YSYEKL. V shed 3 bases, J shed 2 bases, and the junction held 8 bases outside the gene matches.

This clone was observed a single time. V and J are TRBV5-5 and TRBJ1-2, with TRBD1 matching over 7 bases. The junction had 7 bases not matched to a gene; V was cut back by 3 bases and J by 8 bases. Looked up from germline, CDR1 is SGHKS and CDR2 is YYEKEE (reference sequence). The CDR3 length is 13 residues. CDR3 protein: CASSSTGAGGYTF. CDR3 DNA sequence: TGTGCCAGCAGCTCTACAGGGGCCGGGGGCTACACCTTC.

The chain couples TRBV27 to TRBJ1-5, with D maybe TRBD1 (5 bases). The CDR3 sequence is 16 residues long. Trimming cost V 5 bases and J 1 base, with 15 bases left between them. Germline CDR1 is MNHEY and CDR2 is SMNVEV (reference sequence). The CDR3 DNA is TGTGCCAGCAGTCCCCGGGGAGGGACGAGCAATCAGCCCCAGCATTTT. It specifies CASSPRGGTSNQPQHF.

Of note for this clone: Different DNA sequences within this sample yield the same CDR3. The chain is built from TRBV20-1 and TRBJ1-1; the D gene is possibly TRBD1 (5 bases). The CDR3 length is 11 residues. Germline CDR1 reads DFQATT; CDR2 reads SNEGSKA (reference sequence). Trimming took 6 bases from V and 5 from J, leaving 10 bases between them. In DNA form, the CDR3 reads TGCAGTGCCGCAGGGCGGACTGAAGCTTTCTTT. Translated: CSAAGRTEAFF.

CDR3 loop: CASTLGLAGVIEQFF. The CDR3 DNA reads as TGTGCCAGCACCTTGGGACTAGCGGGAGTCATTGAGCAGTTCTTC. The chain carries TRBV28 and TRBJ2-1, with 14 nucleotides matching TRBD2. Germline assignment: CDR1 MDHEN and CDR2 SYDVKM. This CDR3 has 15 residues. V lost 7 bases to trimming and J lost 9 bases; unmatched junction nucleotides: 8.

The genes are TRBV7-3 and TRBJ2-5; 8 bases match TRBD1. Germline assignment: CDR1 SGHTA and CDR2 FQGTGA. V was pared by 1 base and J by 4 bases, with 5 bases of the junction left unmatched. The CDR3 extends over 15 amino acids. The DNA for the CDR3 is TGTGCCAGCAGCTTAAATCCAGGGGGCTTAGAGACCCAGTACTTC. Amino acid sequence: CASSLNPGGLETQYF.

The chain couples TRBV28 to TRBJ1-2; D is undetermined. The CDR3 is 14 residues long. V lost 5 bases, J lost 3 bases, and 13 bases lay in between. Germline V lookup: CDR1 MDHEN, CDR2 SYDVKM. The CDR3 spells CASSPSYGDYGYTF. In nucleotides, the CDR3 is TGTGCCAGCAGTCCCTCCTACGGGGACTATGGCTACACCTTC.

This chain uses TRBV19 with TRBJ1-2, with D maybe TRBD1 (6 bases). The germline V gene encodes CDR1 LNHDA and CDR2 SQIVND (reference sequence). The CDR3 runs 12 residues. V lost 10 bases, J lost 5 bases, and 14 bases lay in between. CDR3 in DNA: TGTGCCACCACGGACAGTCGATATGGCTACACCTTC. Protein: CATTDSRYGYTF.

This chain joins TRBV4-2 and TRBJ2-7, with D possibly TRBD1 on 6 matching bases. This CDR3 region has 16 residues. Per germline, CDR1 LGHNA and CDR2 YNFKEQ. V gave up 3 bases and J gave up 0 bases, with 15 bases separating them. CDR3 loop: CASSHSTGESSYEQYF. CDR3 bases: TGTGCCAGCAGCCATTCGACAGGCGAAAGCTCCTACGAGCAGTACTTC.

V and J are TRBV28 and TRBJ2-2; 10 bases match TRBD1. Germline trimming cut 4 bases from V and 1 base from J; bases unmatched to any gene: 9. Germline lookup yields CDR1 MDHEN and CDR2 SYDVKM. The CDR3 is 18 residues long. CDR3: CASSSPGTGVLNTGELFF. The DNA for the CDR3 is TGTGCCAGCAGTTCACCCGGGACAGGGGTACTGAACACCGGGGAGCTGTTTTTT.

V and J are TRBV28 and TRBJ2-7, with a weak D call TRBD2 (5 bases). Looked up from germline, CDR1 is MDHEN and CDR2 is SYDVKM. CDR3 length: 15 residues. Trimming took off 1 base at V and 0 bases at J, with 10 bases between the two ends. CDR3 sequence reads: CASSLLRTLSYEQYF. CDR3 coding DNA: TGTGCCAGCAGTTTATTGCGGACTCTCTCCTACGAGCAGTACTTC.

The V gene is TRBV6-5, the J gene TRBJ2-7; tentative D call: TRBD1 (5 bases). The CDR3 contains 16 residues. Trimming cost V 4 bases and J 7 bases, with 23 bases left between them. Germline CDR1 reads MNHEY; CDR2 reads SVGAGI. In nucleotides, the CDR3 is TGTGCCAGCAGTTTAGGGGCCGTCTGGGGCCTGGGTGAGCAGTACTTC. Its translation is CASSLGAVWGLGEQYF.

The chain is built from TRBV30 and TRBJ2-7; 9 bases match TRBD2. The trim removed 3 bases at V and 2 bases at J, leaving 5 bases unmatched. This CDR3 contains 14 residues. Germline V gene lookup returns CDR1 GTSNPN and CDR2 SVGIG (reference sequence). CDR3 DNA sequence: TGTGCCTGGAGATATGCGGGAGGGCCCTACGAGCAGTACTTC. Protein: CAWRYAGGPYEQYF.

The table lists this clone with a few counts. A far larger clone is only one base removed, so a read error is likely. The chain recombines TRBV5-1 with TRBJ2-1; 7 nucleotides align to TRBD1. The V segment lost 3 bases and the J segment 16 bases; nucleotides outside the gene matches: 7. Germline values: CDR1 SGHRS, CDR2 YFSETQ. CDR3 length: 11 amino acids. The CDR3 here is CASSYNGQAFF. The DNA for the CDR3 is TGCGCCAGCAGCTACAACGGACAGGCCTTCTTC.

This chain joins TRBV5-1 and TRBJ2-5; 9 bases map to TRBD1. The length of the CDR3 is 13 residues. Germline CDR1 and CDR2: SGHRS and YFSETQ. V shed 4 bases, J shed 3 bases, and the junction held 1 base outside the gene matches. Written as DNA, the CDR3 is TGCGCCAGCAGCCGGGACAGGGAAGAGACCCAGTACTTC. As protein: CASSRDREETQYF.